These 26 T cell receptor beta chains share one sample of origin, sequenced in a study of vaccination effects on CD4 cells after COVID-19. CD4+ T cells specific for antigen were expanded with viral peptide pools by the ViraFEST assay before sequencing. Culture proceeded for roughly ten days, and CD4+ T cells were then isolated. In the vaccine recipients, nucleocapsid antibodies were negative and there was no prior SARS-CoV-2 infection. Sequencing used immunoSEQ multiplex PCR; TCRdb keeps in-frame clones, though not all of them. This sample carries over 20,000 clones, around 74% of them seen once, and the ten largest clones take roughly 3.5%. For these receptors, no antigen is known. The specimen was CD4+ T cells from PBMCs cultured with SARS-CoV-2 spike peptides, collected before COVID-19 vaccination. These receptors all come from a human donor who received a COVID-19 vaccine.

V usage is TRBV5-1 and J usage is TRBJ2-3; D is unclear. V lost 2 bases, J lost 4 bases, and 5 bases lay in between. In germline, CDR1 is SGHRS, CDR2 YFSETQ. The CDR3 is made up of 12 amino acids. CDR3 sequence reads: CASSFLADTQYF. CDR3 nucleotide sequence: TGCGCCAGCAGCTTCCTCGCAGATACGCAGTATTTT. Drawing the rest from reference TRBV5-1 and TRBJ2-3, the complete variable domain is KAGVTQTPRYLIKTRGQQVTLSCSPISGHRSVSWYQQTPGQGLQFLFEYFSETQRNKGNFPGRFSGRQFSNSRSEMNVSTLELGDSALYLCASSFLADTQYFGPGTRLTVL.

DNA of the CDR3: TGTGCCAGCAGTTTTGGAGGGGGTCAGCCCCAGCATTTT. Translation: CASSFGGGQPQHF. This chain links TRBV6-5 with TRBJ1-5; TRBD1 is a possible D gene (6 bases). Germline V lookup: CDR1 MNHEY, CDR2 SVGAGI. Trimming cost V 4 bases and J 6 bases, with 10 bases left between them. There are 13 residues in the CDR3.

The CDR3 loop is CASSPGGSDTQYF. CDR3 DNA sequence: TGTGCCAGCAGCCCTGGCGGATCAGATACGCAGTATTTT. The chain employs TRBV3-1 (or the pseudogene TRBV3-2) and TRBJ2-3; D remains unclear. Between the trimmed V and J ends, which lost 4 bases and 4 bases, there was a span of 9 bases. There are 13 residues in the CDR3. Germline V gives CDR1 LGHDT, CDR2 YNNKEL (reference sequence).

The chain carries TRBV5-1 and TRBJ2-7; 11 bases fit TRBD2. V gave up 2 bases and J gave up 3 bases; unmatched junction bases: 1. The CDR3 is 14 amino acids. Germline V gene sequence: CDR1 SGHRS, CDR2 YFSETQ. CDR3 amino acids: CASSFGTSGYEQYF. Written as DNA, the CDR3 is TGCGCCAGCAGCTTCGGGACTAGCGGCTACGAGCAGTACTTC.

The chain recombines TRBV7-9 with TRBJ2-7; D gene unclear. In germline, CDR1 is SEHNR, CDR2 FQNEAQ (reference sequence). The CDR3 totals 11 residues. Trimming pared 3 bases from V and 5 bases from J, leaving 5 bases between. CDR3 coding DNA: TGTGCCAGCAGCTTGGAGAACGAGCAGTACTTC. This codes for CASSLENEQYF.

This clone appeared a few times. CDR3 loop: CASSLFSASGPQHF. In DNA form, the CDR3 reads TGTGCCAGCAGTTTATTTTCAGCCTCTGGGCCCCAGCATTTT. The chain has TRBV27 and TRBJ1-5, with D uncertain. V was cut by 1 base and J by 9 bases, with 13 bases left in between. This CDR3 has 14 residues. Germline V CDR1 and CDR2: MNHEY, SMNVEV (reference sequence).

V is TRBV10-3 and J is TRBJ1-1; D unresolved. The CDR3 runs 14 residues. Germline assignment: CDR1 ENHRY and CDR2 SYGVKD. The ends were cut back, 0 bases at V and 11 bases at J, with 16 bases in the middle. The DNA of the CDR3 is TGTGCCATCAGTGAGTCGTCCGGGTCTCCTGTGGCTTTCTTT. Translated, it gives CAISESSGSPVAFF.

This clone was found a few times. The rearrangement joins TRBV20-1 to TRBJ2-1; D assignment may be TRBD1 or TRBD2 (5 bases each). The CDR3 runs to 11 residues. Germline CDR1 is DFQATT and CDR2 is SNEGSKA (reference sequence). Deletions cut 6 bases from V and 4 bases from J, with 7 bases between. The CDR3 nucleotides read TGCAGTGCGGGACGGTACAATGAGCAGTTCTTC. Protein product: CSAGRYNEQFF.

V is TRBV19 and J is TRBJ2-5; D call uncertain. The germline V gene has CDR1 LNHDA and CDR2 SQIVND (reference sequence). V lost 2 bases and J 5 bases, leaving 15 bases between the germline ends. The CDR3 spans 15 residues. The CDR3 sequence is CASSIHTFRAETQYF. The DNA of the CDR3 is TGTGCCAGTAGTATACATACCTTCCGGGCGGAGACCCAGTACTTC.

A single count supports this clone. The rearrangement uses TRBV19 and TRBJ1-2; D might be TRBD1 (6 bases). The CDR3 spans 14 residues. Trimming cost V 0 bases and J 10 bases, with 15 bases left between them. CDR1 and CDR2 (germline): LNHDA, SQIVND (reference sequence). In DNA, the CDR3 is TGTGCCAGTAGTATAGATTGGACCCAGGGGATCTACACCTTC. Encoded protein: CASSIDWTQGIYTF. Supplemented by reference TRBV19 and TRBJ1-2, the full variable domain reads DGGITQSPKYLFRKEGQNVTLSCEQNLNHDAMYWYRQDPGQGLRLIYYSQIVNDFQKGDIAEGYSVSREKKESFPLTVTSAQKNPTAFYLCASSIDWTQGIYTFGSGTRLTVV.

The chain carries TRBV7-6 and TRBJ2-7; TRBD1 might be the D (5 bases). Germline lookup yields CDR1 SGHVS and CDR2 FNYEAQ. The ends were cut back, 1 base at V and 2 bases at J, with 15 bases in the middle. The CDR3 sequence is 16 residues long. The CDR3 reads CASSLVASRAPYEQYF. As DNA, the CDR3 is TGTGCCAGCAGCTTAGTGGCGTCCAGGGCCCCCTACGAGCAGTACTTC.

The CDR3 DNA reads as TGCGCCAGCAGTCGTAGCGGGAGAGGAGAGACCCAGTACTTC. It translates to CASSRSGRGETQYF. V gene TRBV10-1 combines with J gene TRBJ2-5, with 9 bases identical to TRBD2. Germline V lookup: CDR1 WNHNN, CDR2 SYGVQD (reference sequence). CDR3 length: 14 residues. The J segment lost 4 bases and the V segment lost 5 bases, leaving 5 bases of the junction unmatched.

The V call is TRBV7-9, the J call TRBJ2-1; a weak D match, TRBD1 (6 bases). The CDR3 contains 15 residues. Trimming cost V 6 bases and J 7 bases, with 19 bases left between them. The germline V gene encodes CDR1 SEHNR and CDR2 FQNEAQ (reference sequence). CDR3 DNA sequence: TGTGCCAGCAGTCGGGACACGGGGAAAGTAAATGAGCAGTTCTTC. It is translated as CASSRDTGKVNEQFF.

The chain recombines TRBV9 with TRBJ2-5, with TRBD2 matching over 11 bases. V lost 2 bases and J lost 1; bases outside the gene matches: 4. CDR3 length: 16 residues. The germline V gene encodes CDR1 SGDLS and CDR2 YYNGEE. DNA of the CDR3: TGTGCCAGCAGCGTTAGTAGCGGGAGGGCCCAAGAGACCCAGTACTTC. Translated, it gives CASSVSSGRAQETQYF.

The table lists this clone with a few counts. The J gene is TRBJ1-5, the V gene TRBV27; a weak D match, TRBD1 (5 bases). The germline V gene has CDR1 MNHEY and CDR2 SMNVEV (reference sequence). The germline V and J ends were trimmed by 3 bases and 9 bases, with 12 bases remaining between them. The CDR3 runs to 13 residues. CDR3 region: CASSLKGQGPQHF. CDR3 sequence (DNA): TGTGCCAGCAGTTTGAAGGGGCAGGGGCCCCAGCATTTT.

The chain recombines TRBV19 with TRBJ2-7; TRBD2 matches 9 bases. Germline loops: CDR1 LNHDA, CDR2 SQIVND (reference sequence). This CDR3 is built from 15 residues. Losses at the gene ends were 4 bases for V and 2 bases for J; bases not matched to a gene: 6. The CDR3 coding sequence is TGTGCCAGTAGTAGAGGGACTAGCAGAACCTACGAGCAGTACTTC. It yields the protein CASSRGTSRTYEQYF.

The V and J genes are TRBV3-1 (or the pseudogene TRBV3-2) and TRBJ1-2; 7 bases are shared with TRBD1. Germline CDR1 LGHDT, CDR2 YNNKEL (reference sequence). The V segment lost 1 base and the J segment 4 bases; nucleotides outside the gene matches: 6. CDR3 length equals 15 residues. The CDR3 region has the DNA TGTGCCAGCAGCCAAGTGAGCAGGGGGGCCTATGGCTACACCTTC. Translation: CASSQVSRGAYGYTF.

This clone occurred once. The V call is TRBV25-1, the J call TRBJ1-1; maybe TRBD1 (5 bases). Trimming took off 3 bases at V and 1 base at J, with 18 bases between the two ends. Germline V CDR1 and CDR2: MGHDK, SYGVNS. The CDR3 spans 17 residues. CDR3 residues: CASSDLLGGEGNTEAFF. In DNA form, the CDR3 reads TGTGCCAGCAGTGACCTCCTTGGGGGGGAGGGGAACACTGAAGCTTTCTTT.

This chain uses TRBV6-1 with TRBJ1-1; D is undetermined. The V and J ends lost 3 bases and 2 bases respectively, with 13 bases between them. This CDR3 is built from 15 residues. Germline-derived CDR1 and CDR2 are MNHNS and SASEGT. The CDR3: CASSDLQAVNTEAFF. CDR3 nucleotides: TGTGCCAGCAGTGATCTGCAGGCCGTTAACACTGAAGCTTTCTTT.

The chain recombines TRBV9 with TRBJ2-1; 8 bases fit TRBD2. Germline CDR1 is SGDLS and CDR2 is YYNGEE. The V gene end was trimmed by 0 bases and the J gene end by 7 bases; junction bases not matched to a gene: 9. The CDR3 has 16 residues. CDR3 bases: TGTGCCAGCAGCGTAGATCCAGCGGGGGTGATTAATGAGCAGTTCTTC. Translation gives CASSVDPAGVINEQFF.

The sample holds a few counts of this clone. The gene calls are TRBV2 and TRBJ2-1, with D unclear. The CDR3 has 12 residues. Germline V gene lookup returns CDR1 SNHLY and CDR2 FYNNEI. The germline V and J ends were trimmed by 7 bases and 4 bases, with 8 bases remaining between them. CDR3 region: CASMDHYNEQFF. The CDR3 nucleotides read TGTGCCAGCATGGACCATTACAATGAGCAGTTCTTC.

CDR3 in DNA: TGCGCCAGCAGCTTGGAGGGGGACAGGGATTTTTCTGGAAACACCATATATTTT. Residues: CASSLEGDRDFSGNTIYF. The chain couples TRBV5-1 to TRBJ1-3; 9 positions match TRBD1. Germline values: CDR1 SGHRS, CDR2 YFSETQ. J lost 1 base, V lost 0 bases, and 8 bases had no gene match. There are 18 residues in the CDR3.

The rearrangement joins TRBV5-1 to TRBJ2-3, with 10 bases fitting TRBD2. The germline gives CDR1 SGHRS, CDR2 YFSETQ. With 4 bases clipped from V and 5 bases from J, the junction kept 10 bases outside the gene matches. The length of the CDR3 is 16 residues. The chain's CDR3 is CASSPGRLAGVDTQYF. DNA for the CDR3: TGCGCCAGCAGCCCCGGGCGGCTAGCGGGAGTAGATACGCAGTATTTT.

This clone has just a few counts. V gene TRBV19 combines with J gene TRBJ2-7; no clear D. V lost 4 bases to trimming and J lost 3 bases, with 7 bases between them. The CDR3 covers 12 residues. The germline V gene has CDR1 LNHDA and CDR2 SQIVND (reference sequence). The CDR3 sequence is CASSNSLYEQYF. CDR3 DNA: TGTGCCAGTAGTAACAGCCTCTACGAGCAGTACTTC.

The genes are TRBV18 and TRBJ2-1; tentative D call: TRBD2 (6 bases). The CDR3 consists of 15 residues. CDR1 is KGHSH, CDR2 LQKENI, per germline. V lost 3 bases and J lost 9, with 18 bases in between. In nucleotides, the CDR3 is TGTGCCAGCTCACCGACGGGAGTCGCGTACGGTGAGCAGTTCTTC. Protein: CASSPTGVAYGEQFF.

The genes are TRBV23-1 and TRBJ2-6; D is unresolved. TRBV23-1 is given ORF status, its function remaining uncertain. The CDR3 consists of 17 residues. Trimming removed 2 bases at V and 0 bases at J, with 11 bases between. This CDR3 reads CASSQIRHISGANVLTF. The CDR3 nucleotides are TGCGCCAGCAGTCAAATCCGACATATCTCTGGGGCCAACGTCCTGACTTTC.